These 31 T cell receptor beta chains were sequenced from one sample in a study of breast tumors, draining lymph nodes, adjacent tissues. Axillary draining lymph nodes of breast cancer patients supplied the node samples. TCRdb called the multiplex PCR reads again in MiXCR, with one record for every CDR3 protein. The sample has about 89,000 distinct CDR3 sequences, roughly 29% seen once; the top ten hold 8.1%. Sequencing used axillary lymph node tissue. These receptor sequences come from a female donor with breast cancer. Some clones in this sample may be carry-over from other donors' samples.

The rearrangement joins TRBV4-1 to TRBJ2-5; D could derive from TRBD1 or TRBD2 (5 bases each). The germline V gene has CDR1 MGHRA and CDR2 YSYEKL. CDR3 length: 12 residues. The ends were cut back, 5 bases at V and 5 bases at J, with 9 bases in the middle. This CDR3 reads CASSGDRETQYF. As DNA, the CDR3 is TGCGCCAGCAGCGGGGACCGGGAGACCCAGTACTTC.

This clonotype showed up just a few times. The chain has TRBV5-6 and TRBJ1-1; the D gene is possibly TRBD1 (6 bases). CDR1 and CDR2 from the germline V gene are SGHDT and YYEEEE. The CDR3 runs 13 residues. Trimming pared 0 bases from V and 7 bases from J, leaving 10 bases between. CDR3 sequence reads: CASSLVGGVEAFF. The CDR3 coding sequence is TGTGCCAGCAGCTTGGTTGGGGGCGTTGAAGCTTTCTTT.

This chain uses TRBV20-1 with TRBJ2-1; D uncertain. CDR1 DFQATT and CDR2 SNEGSKA come from the germline V gene (reference sequence). The V end was cut by 7 bases, the J end by 1 base, with 14 bases between. This CDR3 contains 14 residues. CDR3 sequence: CSVLPGLSYNEQFF. CDR3 nucleotides: TGCAGTGTTCTTCCTGGATTGTCCTACAATGAGCAGTTCTTC.

The gene calls are TRBV19 and TRBJ1-2; D remains ambiguous. Germline CDR1 is LNHDA and CDR2 is SQIVND (reference sequence). V lost 1 base and J 3 bases, leaving 9 bases between the germline ends. The CDR3 has 14 amino acids. CDR3 sequence reads: CASSIGEGYYGYTF. The CDR3 nucleotides are TGTGCCAGTAGTATAGGAGAAGGGTACTATGGCTACACCTTC.

The V and J genes are TRBV29-1 and TRBJ1-2; 7 nucleotides match TRBD1. J was trimmed by 8 bases and V by 6 bases; bases with no gene match: 9. The CDR3 length is 12 residues. Germline CDR1 and CDR2: SQVTM and ANQGSEA. CDR3 sequence (DNA): TGCAGCGTCGTAAGACAGGGTGGCGGCTACACCTTC. As protein: CSVVRQGGGYTF.

This chain links TRBV5-1 with TRBJ2-7; 9 bases line up with TRBD1. From germline, CDR1 is SGHRS and CDR2 YFSETQ. This CDR3 has 16 amino acids. J lost 2 bases, V lost 4 bases, and 10 bases had no gene match. In nucleotides, the CDR3 is TGCGCCAGCAGCGCGGGACAGGGCGTAGACGCCTACGAGCAGTACTTC. This translates into CASSAGQGVDAYEQYF.

This clonotype occurred many times. CDR3 DNA: TGTGCCAGCAGTGGTCAAGGGGGCCGACAAATCAATGAGCAGTTCTTC. This gives the protein CASSGQGGRQINEQFF. The rearrangement links TRBV2 to TRBJ2-1; 7 bases are a match to TRBD1. The V gene end was trimmed by 4 bases and the J gene end by 6 bases; junction bases not matched to a gene: 12. This CDR3 has 16 amino acids. Looked up from germline, CDR1 is SNHLY and CDR2 is FYNNEI.

Many counts were recorded for this clonotype. This sequence joins TRBV7-2 and TRBJ1-2; a possible D gene is TRBD1 (5 bases). The V and J ends lost 5 bases and 5 bases respectively, with 12 bases between them. CDR1 SGHTA and CDR2 FQGNSA come from the germline V gene. The CDR3 consists of 13 residues. The CDR3 nucleotides read TGTGCCAGCAGCCTCCCGGGACCGTATGGCTACACCTTC. This encodes CASSLPGPYGYTF.

This clonotype was counted ten times or more. The genes are TRBV5-1 and TRBJ2-1, with 9 bases matching TRBD1. The CDR3 has 14 residues. Germline V lookup: CDR1 SGHRS, CDR2 YFSETQ. V shed 4 bases, J shed 8 bases, and the junction held 7 bases outside the gene matches. The CDR3 DNA reads TGCGCCAGCAGCGGGAAACAGGGGGCACATGAGCAGTTCTTC. The encoded protein is CASSGKQGAHEQFF.

This clonotype appeared many times. The rearrangement joins TRBV29-1 to TRBJ2-7, with D perhaps TRBD2 (6 bases). Between the trimmed V and J ends, which lost 4 bases and 3 bases, there was a span of 13 bases. CDR1 and CDR2 from the germline V gene are SQVTM and ANQGSEA. The CDR3 covers 13 residues. CDR3 sequence reads: CSVGAGGSYEQYF. CDR3 bases: TGCAGCGTTGGAGCTGGGGGGAGCTACGAGCAGTACTTC.

This clonotype showed up many times. The junction does not match germline at one end; this may be a read error. The rearrangement uses TRBV20-1 and TRBJ2-5; D tentatively reads TRBD1 or TRBD2 (6 bases each). Germline V gene sequence: CDR1 DFQATT, CDR2 SNEGSKA (reference sequence). The CDR3 is 14 residues long. The CDR3 region is CSAREGGSRETQYF. CDR3 bases: TGCAGTGCCAGAGAAGGGGGGAGTAGAGAGACCCAGTACTTC.

This clonotype was recorded at least ten times. The chain uses TRBV5-6 and TRBJ2-1; the D is unclear. This CDR3 comprises 13 residues. Germline-derived CDR1 and CDR2 are SGHDT and YYEEEE. V gave up 2 bases and J gave up 16 bases, with 19 bases separating them. The CDR3 is CASSFNTGWIVFF. Written as DNA, the CDR3 is TGTGCCAGCAGCTTCAATACGGGTTGGATCGTTTTCTTC.

The CDR3 loop is CATSRGGGQPQHF. DNA for the CDR3: TGTGCCACCAGCAGAGGGGGCGGCCAGCCCCAGCATTTT. This sequence joins TRBV15 and TRBJ1-5; possible D gene TRBD1, 5 bases. Germline CDR1 LNHNV, CDR2 YYDKDF (reference sequence). The germline V and J ends were trimmed by 1 base and 7 bases, with 8 bases remaining between them. This CDR3 spans 13 amino acids.

This clonotype was seen repeatedly, ten times or more. The gene calls are TRBV5-1 and TRBJ1-5; D not certain. V lost 5 bases and J 3 bases, leaving 9 bases between the germline ends. Germline values: CDR1 SGHRS, CDR2 YFSETQ. CDR3 size: 13 residues. The CDR3 is CASSLDPNQPQHF. The CDR3 DNA reads as TGCGCCAGCAGTCTGGACCCCAATCAGCCCCAGCATTTT.

This clonotype was observed many times. This chain connects TRBV29-1 to TRBJ1-1; weak D call: TRBD1 (5 bases). This CDR3 spans 13 amino acids. Trimming took 3 bases from V and 5 from J, leaving 13 bases between them. The germline gives CDR1 SQVTM, CDR2 ANQGSEA. The CDR3 sequence is CSVEGDLGTEAFF. As DNA, the CDR3 is TGCAGCGTTGAGGGGGACCTAGGAACTGAAGCTTTCTTT. The complete variable domain, with remaining parts taken from reference TRBV29-1 and TRBJ1-1, reads SAVISQKPSRDICQRGTSLTIQCQVDSQVTMMFWYRQQPGQSLTLIATANQGSEATYESGFVIDKFPISRPNLTFSTLTVSNMSPEDSSIYLCSVEGDLGTEAFFGQGTRLTVV.

The rearrangement uses TRBV3-1 and TRBJ2-3; D is uncertain. CDR3 length: 16 amino acids. Trimming removed 1 base at V and 1 base at J, with 12 bases between. Germline loops: CDR1 LGHDT, CDR2 YNNKEL (reference sequence). The CDR3 loop is CASSQGARSRTDTQYF. CDR3 coding DNA: TGTGCCAGCAGCCAAGGGGCTAGGAGCCGCACAGATACGCAGTATTTT.

This clonotype was seen repeatedly, ten times or more. A much more abundant neighbour one base away suggests this may be a read error. V is TRBV29-1 and J is TRBJ2-1, with TRBD2 matching 9 bases. In germline, CDR1 is SQVTM, CDR2 ANQGSEA. The CDR3 runs to 14 residues. Trimming removed 4 bases from V and 7 bases from J; junction bases left unmatched: 8. The CDR3 bases are TGCAGCGTTGTCTGGCGGGGGGGCCTTAATGAGCAGTTCTTC. Translation: CSVVWRGGLNEQFF.

The chain recombines TRBV30 with TRBJ1-1; 8 positions match TRBD1. Germline V gene data show CDR1 as GTSNPN and CDR2 as SVGIG (reference sequence). The V gene end was trimmed by 2 bases and the J gene end by 8 bases; junction bases not matched to a gene: 4. The CDR3 loop spans 12 amino acids. As DNA, the CDR3 is TGTGCCTGGAGTCAAAGACAGGGGGAAGCTTTCTTT. Protein product: CAWSQRQGEAFF.

This rearrangement joins TRBV5-4 to TRBJ2-5, with D hard to call. The CDR3 has 11 amino acids. Germline V gives CDR1 SGHNT, CDR2 YYREEE (reference sequence). V gave up 2 bases and J gave up 5 bases, with 4 bases separating them. The CDR3 protein is CASSFKETQYF. The CDR3 DNA follows: TGTGCCAGCAGCTTTAAGGAGACCCAGTACTTC.

This clonotype came up a few times. A much larger clonotype is one base distant, so this may be a read error. As DNA, the CDR3 is TGTGCCAGCACACGTGGGGCCGAGCAGTACTTC. Translation: CASTRGAEQYF. V and J are TRBV6-6 and TRBJ2-7; D is perhaps TRBD1 (5 bases). Trimming took 7 bases from V and 6 from J, leaving 10 bases between them. The CDR3 contains 11 residues. The germline V gene encodes CDR1 MNHNY and CDR2 SVGAGI (reference sequence).

This clonotype was recorded many times. J is TRBJ2-7 and V is TRBV11-2; 8 bases match TRBD1. The CDR3 contains 14 residues. The germline V gene encodes CDR1 SGHAT and CDR2 FQNNGV. Trimming cost V 5 bases and J 3 bases; bases outside gene matches: 6. This CDR3 is CASSAWDRRYEQYF. DNA of the CDR3: TGTGCCAGCAGCGCCTGGGACAGGCGCTACGAGCAGTACTTC.

This clonotype appeared a single time. Relative to the germline gene, one junction end is altered; a read error may explain this. The chain employs TRBV19 and TRBJ1-4; 9 nucleotides align to TRBD1. CDR3 length: 13 amino acids. Germline CDR1 and CDR2: LNHDA and SQIVND (reference sequence). CDR3 in amino acids: CASAGTGTEKLFF. The DNA of the CDR3 is TGCGCCAGCGCCGGGACAGGGACGGAAAAACTGTTTTTT. The full variable domain, in which reference TRBV19 and TRBJ1-4 provide the parts outside the CDR3, is DGGITQSPKYLFRKEGQNVTLSCEQNLNHDAMYWYRQDPGQGLRLIYYSQIVNDFQKGDIAEGYSVSREKKESFPLTVTSAQKNPTAFYLCASAGTGTEKLFFGSGTQLSVL.

This clonotype was seen repeatedly, ten times or more. This chain links TRBV19 with TRBJ1-4; D gene unclear. This CDR3 comprises 15 residues. The germline V and J ends were trimmed by 6 bases and 0 bases, with 11 bases remaining between them. In germline, CDR1 is LNHDA, CDR2 SQIVND (reference sequence). The CDR3 here is CASRPDKATNEKLFF. For the CDR3, the DNA is TGTGCCAGTAGGCCTGATAAAGCAACTAATGAAAAACTGTTTTTT.

This clonotype was seen a handful of times. A much more abundant neighbour one base away suggests this may be a read error. J is TRBJ2-1 and V is TRBV20-1; D gene ambiguous. This CDR3 has 12 amino acids. The V gene's germline CDR1 is DFQATT and CDR2 SNEGSKA (reference sequence). CDR3 region: CSARSDSNEPFF. The CDR3 nucleotides are TGCAGTGCTAGATCGGATTCTAATGAGCCGTTCTTC.

At least ten counts were recorded for this clonotype. This chain uses TRBV15 with TRBJ2-3; 13 bases match TRBD2. The CDR3 is made up of 15 amino acids. Per germline, CDR1 LNHNV and CDR2 YYDKDF (reference sequence). The V segment lost 4 bases and the J segment 5 bases; nucleotides outside the gene matches: 3. CDR3 sequence: CATSTGTSGIDTQYF. In nucleotides, the CDR3 is TGTGCCACCAGCACCGGGACTAGCGGGATAGATACGCAGTATTTT.

In the case of this clonotype: The final CDR3 position lacks the conserved phenylalanine or tryptophan, pointing to a likely read error. The DNA is left out, because the CDR3 cannot be placed on it with certainty; the CDR3 is given as TCRdb lists it. The gene calls are TRBV7-9 and TRBJ2-7; the tabulated D call, TRBD1, remains unverified against the DNA. 13 amino acids form the CDR3, both terminal residues included. Germline loops: CDR1 SEHNR, CDR2 FQNEAQ (reference sequence). The CDR3 sequence: CASTHTGGPERYS.

Ten or more counts support this clonotype. The CDR3 DNA sequence: TGTGCTAGTGGTAACCCCGGGAGATACAATGAGCAGTTCTTC. It is translated as CASGNPGRYNEQFF. The chain uses TRBV12-5 and TRBJ2-1; maybe TRBD2 (6 bases). Trimming took 5 bases from V and 4 from J, leaving 12 bases between them. Germline values: CDR1 LGHNT, CDR2 FRNRAP. This CDR3 has 14 amino acids.

The sample holds many counts of this clonotype. The chain is built from TRBV27 and TRBJ1-6; 10 bases align to TRBD1. Looked up from germline, CDR1 is MNHEY and CDR2 is SMNVEV (reference sequence). The CDR3 runs 15 residues. The J segment lost 7 bases and the V segment lost 6 bases, leaving 6 bases of the junction unmatched. Here the CDR3 reads CASSFRDRGNSPLHF. CDR3 DNA sequence: TGTGCCAGCAGCTTCCGGGACAGGGGAAATTCACCCCTCCACTTT.

The sample holds many counts of this clonotype. The chain combines TRBV20-1 with TRBJ2-5, with 8 bases aligning to TRBD2. CDR3 length equals 16 residues. CDR1 and CDR2 from the germline V gene are DFQATT and SNEGSKA (reference sequence). Trimming took 1 base from V and 2 from J; bases not matched to a gene: 9. The CDR3 DNA follows: TGCAGTGCTAGAGTGCGATTTAGCGGGGTTCAAGAGACCCAGTACTTC. This sequence encodes CSARVRFSGVQETQYF.

The table lists this clonotype with many counts. This chain joins TRBV24-1 and TRBJ1-3; 7 bases match TRBD1. Losses at the gene ends were 7 bases for V and 4 bases for J; bases not matched to a gene: 12. Germline V gene lookup returns CDR1 KGHDR and CDR2 SFDVKD. This CDR3 has 16 amino acids. The CDR3 loop is CATRRLEGAKGNTIYF. CDR3 bases: TGTGCCACCAGACGGTTAGAGGGGGCAAAAGGAAACACCATATATTTT.

At least ten counts were recorded for this clonotype. CDR3 DNA sequence: TGTGCCAGCAGCGTAGGACTAGCGGGAGGTGAGCAGTTCTTC. Translated: CASSVGLAGGEQFF. This sequence joins TRBV2 and TRBJ2-1; 14 bases map to TRBD2. Unmatched junction bases numbered 4, after V lost 6 bases and J lost 9 bases. Germline values: CDR1 SNHLY, CDR2 FYNNEI. The CDR3 is 14 amino acids.